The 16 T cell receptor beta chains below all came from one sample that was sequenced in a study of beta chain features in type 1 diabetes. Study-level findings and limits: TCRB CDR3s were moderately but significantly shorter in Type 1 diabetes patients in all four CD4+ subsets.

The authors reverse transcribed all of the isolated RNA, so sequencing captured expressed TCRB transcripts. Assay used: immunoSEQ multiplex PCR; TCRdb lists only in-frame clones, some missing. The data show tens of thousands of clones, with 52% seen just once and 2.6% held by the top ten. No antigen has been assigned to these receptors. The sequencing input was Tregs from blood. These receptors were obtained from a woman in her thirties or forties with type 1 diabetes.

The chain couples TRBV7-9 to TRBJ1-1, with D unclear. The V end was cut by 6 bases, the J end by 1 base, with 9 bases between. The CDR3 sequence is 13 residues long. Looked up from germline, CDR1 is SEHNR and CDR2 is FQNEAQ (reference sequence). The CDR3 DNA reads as TGTGCCAGCAGAATACAGCAGAACACTGAAGCTTTCTTT. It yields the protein CASRIQQNTEAFF.

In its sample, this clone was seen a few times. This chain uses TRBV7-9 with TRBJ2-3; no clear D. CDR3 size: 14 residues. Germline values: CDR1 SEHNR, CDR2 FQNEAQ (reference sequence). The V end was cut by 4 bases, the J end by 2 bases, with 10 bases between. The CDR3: CASSSQTSTDTQYF. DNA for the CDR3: TGTGCCAGCAGCTCTCAAACTTCCACAGATACGCAGTATTTT.

The CDR3 protein is CASSYAPTGGGEKLFF. The CDR3 nucleotides read TGTGCCAGCAGTTACGCTCCGACAGGGGGCGGGGAAAAACTGTTTTTT. This rearrangement joins TRBV6-5 to TRBJ1-4, with 10 bases aligning to TRBD1. This CDR3 comprises 16 residues. The junction had 8 bases not matched to a gene; V was cut back by 2 bases and J by 8 bases. CDR1 and CDR2 (germline): MNHEY, SVGAGI.

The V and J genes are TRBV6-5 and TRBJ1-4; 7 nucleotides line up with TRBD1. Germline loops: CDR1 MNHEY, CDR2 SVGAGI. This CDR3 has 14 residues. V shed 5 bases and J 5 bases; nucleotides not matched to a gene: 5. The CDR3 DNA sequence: TGTGCCAGCAGTCGACAGGGTGGGAATGAAAAACTGTTTTTT. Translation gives CASSRQGGNEKLFF.

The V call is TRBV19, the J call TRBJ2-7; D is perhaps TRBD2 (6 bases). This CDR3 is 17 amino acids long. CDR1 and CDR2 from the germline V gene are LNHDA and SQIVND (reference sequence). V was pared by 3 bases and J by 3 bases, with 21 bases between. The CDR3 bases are TGTGCCAGTAGTATCATTAGCTCCGGGACTGATCACTACGAGCAGTACTTC. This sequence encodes CASSIISSGTDHYEQYF.

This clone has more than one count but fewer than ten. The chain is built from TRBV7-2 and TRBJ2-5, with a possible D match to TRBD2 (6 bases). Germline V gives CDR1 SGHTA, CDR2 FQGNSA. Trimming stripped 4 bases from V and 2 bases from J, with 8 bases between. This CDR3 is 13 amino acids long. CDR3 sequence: CASSWGLQETQYF. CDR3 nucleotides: TGTGCCAGCAGCTGGGGACTGCAAGAGACCCAGTACTTC.

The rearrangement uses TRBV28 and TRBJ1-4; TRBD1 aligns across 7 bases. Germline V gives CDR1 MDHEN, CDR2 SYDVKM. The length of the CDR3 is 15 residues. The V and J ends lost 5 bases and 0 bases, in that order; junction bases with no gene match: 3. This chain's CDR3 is CASSPQGATNEKLFF. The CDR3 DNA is TGTGCCAGCAGTCCTCAGGGGGCAACTAATGAAAAACTGTTTTTT. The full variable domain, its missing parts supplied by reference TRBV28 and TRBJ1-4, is DVKVTQSSRYLVKRTGEKVFLECVQDMDHENMFWYRQDPGLGLRLIYFSYDVKMKEKGDIPEGYSVSREKKERFSLILESASTNQTSMYLCASSPQGATNEKLFFGSGTQLSVL.

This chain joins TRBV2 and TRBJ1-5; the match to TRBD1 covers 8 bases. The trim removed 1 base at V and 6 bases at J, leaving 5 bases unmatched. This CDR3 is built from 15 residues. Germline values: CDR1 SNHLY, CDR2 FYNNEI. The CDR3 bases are TGTGCCAGCAGTGAAGGCCAGGGGGCTGGTCAGCCCCAGCATTTT. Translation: CASSEGQGAGQPQHF.

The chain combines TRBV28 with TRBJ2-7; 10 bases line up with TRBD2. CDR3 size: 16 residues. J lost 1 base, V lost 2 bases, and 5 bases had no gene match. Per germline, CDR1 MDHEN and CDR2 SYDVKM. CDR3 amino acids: CASSLAGLAASYEQYF. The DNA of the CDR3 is TGTGCCAGCAGTTTAGCTGGACTAGCGGCTTCCTACGAGCAGTACTTC.

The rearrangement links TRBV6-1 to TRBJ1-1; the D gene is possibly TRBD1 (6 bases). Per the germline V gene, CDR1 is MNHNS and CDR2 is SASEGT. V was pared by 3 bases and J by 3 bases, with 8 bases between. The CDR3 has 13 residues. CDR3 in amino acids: CASSDRGHTEAFF. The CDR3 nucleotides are TGTGCCAGCAGTGACAGGGGCCACACTGAAGCTTTCTTT.

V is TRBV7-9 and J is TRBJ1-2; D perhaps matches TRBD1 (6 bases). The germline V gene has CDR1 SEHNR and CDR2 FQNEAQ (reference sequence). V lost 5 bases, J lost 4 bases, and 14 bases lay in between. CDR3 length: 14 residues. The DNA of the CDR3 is TGTGCCAGCAGCCTCGGACAGCAGAGCTATGGCTACACCTTC. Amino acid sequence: CASSLGQQSYGYTF.

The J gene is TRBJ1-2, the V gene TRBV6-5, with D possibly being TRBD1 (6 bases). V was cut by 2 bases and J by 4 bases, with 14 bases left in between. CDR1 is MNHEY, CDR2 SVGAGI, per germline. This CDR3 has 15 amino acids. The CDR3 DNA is TGTGCCAGCAGTTACCCGGGGCAGGGGAGCTATGGCTACACCTTC. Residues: CASSYPGQGSYGYTF.

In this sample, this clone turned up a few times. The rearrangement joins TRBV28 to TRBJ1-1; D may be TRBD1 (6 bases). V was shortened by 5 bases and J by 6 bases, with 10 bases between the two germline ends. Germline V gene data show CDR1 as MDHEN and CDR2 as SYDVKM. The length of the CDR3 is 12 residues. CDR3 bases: TGTGCCAGCAGTATCGGACAGCCTGAAGCTTTCTTT. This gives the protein CASSIGQPEAFF.

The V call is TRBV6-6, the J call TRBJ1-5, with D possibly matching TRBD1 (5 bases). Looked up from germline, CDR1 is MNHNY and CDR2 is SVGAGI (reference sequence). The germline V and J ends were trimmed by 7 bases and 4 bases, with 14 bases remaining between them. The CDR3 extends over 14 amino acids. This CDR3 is CASNGATSNQPQHF. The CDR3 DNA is TGTGCCAGCAATGGGGCCACATCGAATCAGCCCCAGCATTTT.

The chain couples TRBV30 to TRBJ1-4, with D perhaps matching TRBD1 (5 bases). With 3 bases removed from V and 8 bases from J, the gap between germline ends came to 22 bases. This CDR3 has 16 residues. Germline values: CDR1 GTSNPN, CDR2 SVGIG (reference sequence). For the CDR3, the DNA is TGTGCCTGGAGGAGAGCCTCGGTGGGGGAGGACGAAAAACTGTTTTTT. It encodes CAWRRASVGEDEKLFF.

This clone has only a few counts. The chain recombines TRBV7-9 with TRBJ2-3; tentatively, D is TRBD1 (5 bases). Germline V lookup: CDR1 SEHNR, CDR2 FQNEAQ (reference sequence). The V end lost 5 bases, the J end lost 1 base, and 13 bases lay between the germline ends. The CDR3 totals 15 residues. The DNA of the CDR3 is TGTGCCAGCAGCGGGCCAGGGCTTGGCACAGATACGCAGTATTTT. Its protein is CASSGPGLGTDTQYF.